Each of the 6 T cell receptor beta chains below was sequenced from the same sample in a study of T-cell memory formation after mild COVID-19. TCRdb reprocessed the 5' RACE reads via MiXCR and lists one record per CDR3 protein. Here the sample spans about 180,000 distinct CDR3 sequences, roughly 18% being singletons. The sequenced material came from PBMCs or a T cell subset sorted from them (not recorded which). These receptors all come from a man aged 18 to 30 who had mild COVID-19 (a few samples of this study predate the infection). Cell type and time point are not known.

The J gene is TRBJ1-1, the V gene TRBV5-1; D is unresolved. This CDR3 comprises 14 residues. V lost 2 bases, J lost 6 bases, and 14 bases lay in between. The germline gives CDR1 SGHRS, CDR2 YFSETQ. CDR3 coding DNA: TGCGCCAGCAGCTTTATCACGGGGAGCCCTGAAGCTTTCTTT. This codes for CASSFITGSPEAFF. Drawing the rest from reference TRBV5-1 and TRBJ1-1, the complete variable domain is KAGVTQTPRYLIKTRGQQVTLSCSPISGHRSVSWYQQTPGQGLQFLFEYFSETQRNKGNFPGRFSGRQFSNSRSEMNVSTLELGDSALYLCASSFITGSPEAFFGQGTRLTVV.

This clonotype has just a few counts. The genes are TRBV10-3 and TRBJ2-7; the match to TRBD2 covers 9 bases. Germline CDR1 and CDR2: ENHRY and SYGVKD. The J segment lost 4 bases and the V segment lost 8 bases, leaving 6 bases of the junction unmatched. The length of the CDR3 is 13 residues. CDR3 nucleotides: TGTGCCATCGGCGGCGGGGGGGCTTACGAGCAGTACTTC. Its protein product is CAIGGGGAYEQYF.

V and J are TRBV6-6 and TRBJ1-1; possible D gene TRBD1, 6 bases. This CDR3 is built from 14 residues. CDR1 and CDR2 (germline): MNHNY, SVGAGI (reference sequence). V gave up 6 bases and J gave up 0 bases, with 11 bases separating them. DNA of the CDR3: TGTGCCAGCAGGCAACAGGGTATGAACACTGAAGCTTTCTTT. This sequence encodes CASRQQGMNTEAFF.

This clonotype was found a few times. The V gene is TRBV20-1, the J gene TRBJ1-6, with 7 bases that match TRBD1. From germline, CDR1 is DFQATT and CDR2 SNEGSKA (reference sequence). J lost 7 bases, V lost 5 bases, and 11 bases had no gene match. This CDR3 has 15 residues. The DNA for the CDR3 is TGCAGTGCTGGGGCGACAGGGTTGACGAATTCACCCCTCCACTTT. Translation: CSAGATGLTNSPLHF.

This clonotype was recorded a few times. The CDR3 spells CASSPPPGHHYTF. The CDR3 DNA reads TGTGCCAGCAGCCCCCCGCCGGGACACCACTACACCTTC. The V call is TRBV9, the J call TRBJ1-2, with a weak D call TRBD1 (6 bases). V lost 4 bases to trimming and J lost 10 bases, with 17 bases between them. The CDR3 is 13 amino acids. Germline V gives CDR1 SGDLS, CDR2 YYNGEE.

This clonotype was seen many times. This sequence joins TRBV20-1 and TRBJ1-1, with D maybe TRBD1 (6 bases). The CDR3 runs 14 residues. V dropped 6 bases and J dropped 0 bases, with 14 bases sitting between them. Germline CDR1 is DFQATT and CDR2 is SNEGSKA (reference sequence). This CDR3 reads CSATTGLMNTEAFF. The CDR3 nucleotides read TGCAGTGCAACGACAGGCCTTATGAACACTGAAGCTTTCTTT.